Here is one TCR beta chain with its context. This specimen belongs to a study of control samples from healthy donors and cancer patients. Germline V CDR1 and CDR2: SGDLS, YYNGEE. The CDR3 consists of 15 residues. The V and J ends lost 0 bases and 1 base, in that order; junction bases with no gene match: 3. Using immunoSEQ multiplex PCR, the repertoire was profiled, and TCRdb retains in-frame clones only, with some absent. The sample contains about 160,000 clones, approximately 90% of which appear only once. The origin of this receptor is a man under 40 in good health. J is TRBJ1-1 and V is TRBV9; TRBD1 matches 7 bases. The source material was blood. The CDR3 DNA follows: TGTGCCAGCAGCGTAGGAGGGGGCCCGAACACTGAAGCTTTCTTT. It translates to CASSVGGGPNTEAFF. Together with reference TRBV9 and TRBJ1-1, the CDR3 gives the full variable domain: DSGVTQTPKHLITATGQRVTLRCSPRSGDLSVYWYQQSLDQGLQFLIQYYNGEERAKGNILERFSAQQFPDLHSELNLSSLELGDSALYFCASSVGGGPNTEAFFGQGTRLTVV.